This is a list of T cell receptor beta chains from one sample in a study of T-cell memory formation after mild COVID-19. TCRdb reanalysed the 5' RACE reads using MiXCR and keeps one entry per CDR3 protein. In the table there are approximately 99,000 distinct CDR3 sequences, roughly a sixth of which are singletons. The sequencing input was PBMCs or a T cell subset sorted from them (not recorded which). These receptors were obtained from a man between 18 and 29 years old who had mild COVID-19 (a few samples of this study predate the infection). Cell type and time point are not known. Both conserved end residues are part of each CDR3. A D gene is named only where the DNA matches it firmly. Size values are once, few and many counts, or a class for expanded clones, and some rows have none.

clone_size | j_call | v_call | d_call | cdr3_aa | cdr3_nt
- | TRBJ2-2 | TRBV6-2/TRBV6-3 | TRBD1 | CASSHRDRASTGELFF | TGTGCCAGCAGCCACCGGGACAGGGCTTCCACCGGGGAGCTGTTTTTT
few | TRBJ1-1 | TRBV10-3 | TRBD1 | CAISWTGAEAFF | TGTGCCATCAGCTGGACAGGGGCCGAAGCTTTCTTT
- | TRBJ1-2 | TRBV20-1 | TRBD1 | CSAPGNAGQGAVGYGYTF | TGCAGTGCCCCAGGCAATGCCGGACAGGGGGCGGTTGGGTATGGCTACACCTTC
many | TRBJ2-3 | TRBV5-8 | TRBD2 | CASSLLAGGDTQYF | TGTGCCAGCAGCCTACTAGCGGGGGGGGATACGCAGTATTTT
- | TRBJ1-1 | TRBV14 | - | CASSQEDWQLNTEAFF | TGTGCCAGCAGCCAAGAAGATTGGCAGTTGAACACTGAAGCTTTCTTT
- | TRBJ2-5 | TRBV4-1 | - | CASSQEGPLKTQYF | TGCGCCAGCAGCCAAGAGGGACCACTTAAGACCCAGTACTTC
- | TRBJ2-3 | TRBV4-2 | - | CASSQDRQVNTDTQYF | TGTGCCAGCAGCCAAGACCGACAGGTTAACACAGATACGCAGTATTTT
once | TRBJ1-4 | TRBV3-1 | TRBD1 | CASSQDLRRGNEKLFF | TGTGCCAGCAGCCAAGATCTCCGCAGGGGGAATGAAAAACTGTTTTTT
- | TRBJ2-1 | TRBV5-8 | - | CASSLDQGPGSEQFF | TGTGCCAGCAGCTTGGATCAGGGCCCAGGTAGTGAGCAGTTCTTC
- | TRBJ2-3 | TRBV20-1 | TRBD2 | CSRRGGQDTQYF | TGCAGTCGACGGGGGGGCCAAGATACGCAGTATTTT
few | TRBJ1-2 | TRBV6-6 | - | CASSYSWGYTF | TGTGCCAGCAGTTACTCCTGGGGCTACACCTTC
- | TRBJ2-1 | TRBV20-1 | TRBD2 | CSVSGTLRGGDEQFF | TGCAGTGTGAGTGGGACGTTGCGGGGGGGAGATGAGCAGTTCTTC
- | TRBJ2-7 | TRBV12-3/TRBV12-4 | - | CASSLGAVAAYEQYF | TGTGCCAGCAGTTTAGGGGCAGTAGCAGCCTACGAGCAGTACTTC
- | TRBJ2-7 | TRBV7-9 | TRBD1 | CASSLTRQGAYEQYF | TGTGCCAGCAGTTTGACCCGACAGGGGGCTTACGAGCAGTACTTC
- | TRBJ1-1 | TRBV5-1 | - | CASSLGEDIAFF | TGCGCCAGCAGCTTGGGGGAAGATATTGCTTTCTTT